Listed below are T cell receptor beta chains from one sample, sequenced in a study of graft-versus-host responses after intestinal transplantation. The repertoire was sequenced with immunoSEQ multiplex PCR; TCRdb's copy has only in-frame clones and lacks some. The sample consists of some 86,000 clones, 85% to 95% of them appearing once. For these receptors, no antigen is known. Material: unstimulated CD8+ T cells sorted from spleen or lymph node cells, obtained before intestinal transplant. These receptors were taken from a human donor who received an intestinal transplant. Both conserved end residues are part of each CDR3. A D gene is named only where the DNA matches it firmly.

d_gene | v_gene | CDR3aa
TRBD1 | TRBV4-1 | CASSQGTGPNEQFF
- | TRBV29-1 | CSVPVAAGELFF
TRBD2 | TRBV28 | CASSPPTSGAGETQYF
TRBD2 | TRBV6-4 | CASRSAGLAGGETDTQYF
- | TRBV19 | CASKADYSNQPQHF
TRBD2 | TRBV10-3 | CAIREREYEQFF
- | TRBV7-6 | CASSLGVAEPYNEQFF
TRBD2 | TRBV10-1 | CASNGREEPQETQYF
TRBD2 | TRBV13 | CASSPSGGKNIQYF
- | TRBV18 | CASSLAGSPGETQYF
- | TRBV6-5 | CASSLTGSSYEQYF
TRBD2 | TRBV19 | CASSAISGNYNEQFF
- | TRBV6-5 | CASSARDDLYEQYF
- | TRBV2 | CAARLGPYEQYF
- | TRBV27 | CASSFFPSNEQFF
- | TRBV4-2 | CASSRLEGPDTQYF
- | TRBV5-6 | CASSLGGPAGTDTQYF
- | TRBV21-1 | CASSKALDEQYF
TRBD2 | TRBV4-2 | CASSQSGGAHNEQFF
TRBD2 | TRBV28 | CASTRTSGREANEQFF
TRBD2 | TRBV15 | CATSRESGSGAYNEQFF
- | TRBV9 | CASSYRDKHNEQFF
- | TRBV6-5 | CASSESSAYEQYF
- | TRBV28 | CASRRTDSYEQYF
TRBD1 | TRBV10-2 | CASSESVGAGRGSEQFF
TRBD2 | TRBV9 | CASSHATSGSYNEQFF
- | TRBV10-3 | CAISESQGKGYEQYF
- | TRBV7-7 | CASSLSPGTLNTGELFF
TRBD2 | TRBV4-1 | CASSQETSETVQFF
- | TRBV29-1 | CSVQKGLYEQYF
- | TRBV11-2 | CASSGDSRLQYF
TRBD2 | TRBV6-5 | CASSYYSEGGETQYF
TRBD2 | TRBV4-2 | CASSQVTSGTAGEYIQYF
- | TRBV30 | CAWSVSEGYTF
- | TRBV21-1 | CASSKVWSPTGELFF
TRBD2 | TRBV13 | CASAKAGGYEQYF
- | TRBV6-1 | CASGLPGITEAFF
- | TRBV29-1 | CSVTNQGSYNEQFF
- | TRBV19 | CASSIFGVPRNEQFF